One and the same sample provided the 30 T cell receptor beta chains below, sequenced in a study of human T cells and chemical hapten exposure. TCRdb reanalysed the RACE reads using MiXCR and keeps one entry per CDR3 protein. This table holds about 260,000 distinct CDR3 sequences, about 9% found once. Time point described: pre-sensitization, week 0. Regarding treatment: therapeutic diphenylcyclopropenone sensitization with weekly scalp DPC. The sample here was whole blood, taken in connection with sensitization to the hapten diphenylcyclopropenone (DPC). Receptors were obtained from a woman in her thirties or forties with alopecia areata. Some clones in this sample may be carry-over from other donors' samples.

Ten or more counts support this clonotype. The CDR3 bases are TGTGCCAGCAGCGTAGGCGTCGGACGGACGTCCTACGAGCAGTACTTC. It specifies CASSVGVGRTSYEQYF. The chain couples TRBV9 to TRBJ2-7, with D uncertain. The V end was cut by 0 bases, the J end by 1 base, with 14 bases between. Per germline, CDR1 SGDLS and CDR2 YYNGEE. CDR3 size: 16 residues.

This clonotype occurred a few times. The genes are TRBV6-5 and TRBJ1-1; 10 nucleotides line up with TRBD1. The CDR3 spans 13 residues. CDR1 is MNHEY, CDR2 SVGAGI, per germline. V lost 1 base, J lost 12 bases, and 5 bases stayed unmatched. This CDR3 reads CASSYLPGQGTFF. Here the CDR3 DNA reads TGTGCCAGCAGTTACTTGCCGGGACAGGGGACTTTCTTT.

About this clonotype: This could be a read error, since a much larger clone is one nucleotide away. The V call is TRBV4-3, the J call TRBJ2-1; TRBD2 matches at 8 bases. The CDR3 consists of 18 residues. Germline V lookup: CDR1 LGHNA, CDR2 YSLEER. The CDR3 sequence: CASSHDRGTSGPYSEQFF. For the CDR3, the DNA is TGCGCCAGCAGCCATGATCGCGGTACTAGCGGACCCTACAGTGAGCAGTTCTTC.

This clonotype was counted between two and nine times. The CDR3 here is CASRGPGQASEAFF. CDR3 DNA: TGTGCCAGCAGGGGCCCGGGACAGGCCAGTGAAGCTTTCTTT. The rearrangement links TRBV25-1 to TRBJ1-1, with 8 bases matching TRBD1. Trimming took 6 bases from V and 7 from J; bases not matched to a gene: 10. Germline V gene data show CDR1 as MGHDK and CDR2 as SYGVNS. The CDR3 is made up of 14 amino acids.

The J gene is TRBJ1-2, the V gene TRBV29-1; 8 bases are shared with TRBD1. V shed 6 bases and J 2 bases; nucleotides not matched to a gene: 5. Germline-derived CDR1 and CDR2 are SQVTM and ANQGSEA. There are 13 residues in the CDR3. In DNA, the CDR3 is TGCAGCGTCCGACAGGGGCCAAACTATGGCTACACCTTC. Amino acid sequence: CSVRQGPNYGYTF.

At least ten counts were recorded for this clonotype. The rearrangement joins TRBV10-3 to TRBJ2-6, with 10 positions matching TRBD1. The CDR3 contains 17 residues. The germline V gene encodes CDR1 ENHRY and CDR2 SYGVKD. The J segment lost 6 bases and the V segment lost 0 bases, leaving 5 bases of the junction unmatched. CDR3 DNA: TGTGCCATCAGTGAGTCACGGGGACAGGGGCAGGCCAACGTCCTGACTTTC. Its translation: CAISESRGQGQANVLTF.

The J gene is TRBJ2-7, the V gene TRBV9, with 7 bases fitting TRBD1. Looked up from germline, CDR1 is SGDLS and CDR2 is YYNGEE. The CDR3 contains 14 residues. The V segment lost 3 bases and the J segment 1 base; nucleotides outside the gene matches: 4. CDR3 protein: CASSATGFSYEQYF. The CDR3 coding sequence is TGTGCCAGCAGCGCGACAGGGTTTTCCTACGAGCAGTACTTC.

Only a few counts were recorded for this clonotype. V is TRBV5-4 and J is TRBJ2-3; 8 bases fit TRBD1. There are 15 residues in the CDR3. The V segment lost 7 bases and the J segment 2 bases; nucleotides outside the gene matches: 9. From germline, CDR1 is SGHNT and CDR2 YYREEE (reference sequence). CDR3 sequence (DNA): TGTGCCAGCGAGGCTCCGACAGGGGCCACAGATACGCAGTATTTT. Translation: CASEAPTGATDTQYF. The whole variable domain, remainder taken from reference TRBV5-4 and TRBJ2-3, is ETGVTQSPTHLIKTRGQQVTLRCSSQSGHNTVSWYQQALGQGPQFIFQYYREEENGRGNFPPRFSGLQFPNYSSELNVNALELDDSALYLCASEAPTGATDTQYFGPGTRLTVL.

This clonotype was picked up a small number of times. The V and J genes are TRBV12-3 or TRBV12-4 and TRBJ1-5; D might be TRBD1 (6 bases). This CDR3 is 14 amino acids long. V lost 7 bases, J lost 2 bases, and 12 bases lay in between. CDR3 in amino acids: CASTLGAGNQPQHF. The CDR3 DNA reads as TGTGCCAGCACCTTGGGGGCGGGCAATCAGCCCCAGCATTTT.

V usage is TRBV6-5 and J usage is TRBJ2-3; perhaps D is TRBD1 or TRBD2 (5 bases each). This CDR3 spans 15 amino acids. The V gene lost 2 bases and the J gene lost 3 bases, with 12 bases spanning the gap. CDR1 is MNHEY and CDR2 is SVGAGI in the germline V gene. DNA for the CDR3: TGTGCCAGCAGTTACGGGCAGGGCGGGACAGATACGCAGTATTTT. It specifies CASSYGQGGTDTQYF.

This clonotype was picked up many times. This rearrangement joins TRBV5-6 to TRBJ2-7; a weak D match, TRBD2 (6 bases). Trimming pared 4 bases from V and 0 bases from J, leaving 14 bases between. Germline loops: CDR1 SGHDT, CDR2 YYEEEE. The CDR3 consists of 15 residues. The CDR3 region has the DNA TGTGCCAGCAGCCAGGGACTTGCCACCTCCTACGAGCAGTACTTC. Translation gives CASSQGLATSYEQYF.

This clonotype was picked up a small number of times. This rearrangement joins TRBV19 to TRBJ2-1; TRBD2 aligns across 12 bases. J was trimmed by 7 bases and V by 6 bases; bases with no gene match: 10. Looked up from germline, CDR1 is LNHDA and CDR2 is SQIVND (reference sequence). This CDR3 has 16 amino acids. This CDR3 reads CASRAGLAGSGNEQFF. The DNA for the CDR3 is TGTGCCAGTAGGGCCGGACTAGCGGGATCTGGAAATGAGCAGTTCTTC.

This clonotype was seen more than once but under ten times. The chain has TRBV11-2 and TRBJ2-1; D is possibly TRBD2 (5 bases). The length of the CDR3 is 14 residues. The ends were cut back, 3 bases at V and 4 bases at J, with 10 bases in the middle. The germline V gene has CDR1 SGHAT and CDR2 FQNNGV. CDR3 DNA: TGTGCCAGCAGCTTGGAGCGGACGTACAATGAGCAGTTCTTC. Translated: CASSLERTYNEQFF.

V usage is TRBV20-1 and J usage is TRBJ1-1; 7 bases agree with TRBD1. The V gene's germline CDR1 is DFQATT and CDR2 SNEGSKA (reference sequence). V shed 6 bases, J shed 11 bases, and the junction held 15 bases outside the gene matches. There are 13 residues in the CDR3. The CDR3 sequence: CSALLEGAARAFF. CDR3 DNA: TGCAGTGCCCTATTGGAGGGGGCGGCTCGGGCTTTCTTT.

This chain joins TRBV2 and TRBJ2-2; D possibly corresponds to TRBD2 (5 bases). This CDR3 is 15 amino acids long. Germline V CDR1 and CDR2: SNHLY, FYNNEI. The V and J ends lost 6 bases and 3 bases respectively, with 14 bases between them. CDR3: CASSPSGSDTGELFF. CDR3 DNA sequence: TGTGCCAGCAGCCCATCGGGAAGTGACACCGGGGAGCTGTTTTTT.

This clonotype came up many times. V and J are TRBV7-9 and TRBJ2-1, with D tentatively TRBD2 (5 bases). The CDR3 extends over 16 amino acids. V lost 4 bases and J 0 bases, leaving 13 bases between the germline ends. Germline V CDR1 and CDR2: SEHNR, FQNEAQ (reference sequence). CDR3 coding DNA: TGTGCCAGCAGCTACAAGCTAGCCCGCTCCTACAATGAGCAGTTCTTC. The encoded protein is CASSYKLARSYNEQFF.

This clonotype was seen repeatedly, ten times or more. The DNA of the CDR3 is TGTGCCACCAGTGACCCCAGGACTAGCGGCTACGAGCAGTACTTC. As protein: CATSDPRTSGYEQYF. The chain is built from TRBV24-1 and TRBJ2-7, with 10 bases fitting TRBD2. V was pared by 4 bases and J by 3 bases, with 5 bases of the junction left unmatched. The germline gives CDR1 KGHDR, CDR2 SFDVKD. The CDR3 is made up of 15 amino acids.

This clonotype was counted a few times. The chain couples TRBV7-9 to TRBJ2-7; D is unclear. V lost 4 bases, J lost 1 base, and 8 bases lay in between. The CDR3 loop spans 13 amino acids. Germline V CDR1 and CDR2: SEHNR, FQNEAQ (reference sequence). The CDR3 nucleotides are TGTGCCAGCAGCTACGACCCTTCCTACGAGCAGTACTTC. Its translation is CASSYDPSYEQYF.

The chain couples TRBV2 to TRBJ2-7; D gene uncertain. This CDR3 contains 12 residues. Per germline, CDR1 SNHLY and CDR2 FYNNEI. Trimming took 5 bases from V and 4 from J, leaving 9 bases between them. In DNA, the CDR3 is TGTGCCAGCAGTCTCGAGTCATACGAGCAGTACTTC. It translates to CASSLESYEQYF.

In this sample, this clonotype turned up many times. This rearrangement joins TRBV5-1 to TRBJ2-1; D perhaps matches TRBD2 (6 bases). Germline-derived CDR1 and CDR2 are SGHRS and YFSETQ. This CDR3 has 15 amino acids. Trimming removed 4 bases from V and 4 bases from J, with 15 bases in between. The CDR3 nucleotides are TGCGCCAGCAGCATAACGGGACTTGTATACAATGAGCAGTTCTTC. Amino acids: CASSITGLVYNEQFF.

As concerns this clonotype: Because the CDR3 is missing its conserved closing phenylalanine or tryptophan, this is likely a read error. CDR3 protein: CASSFGGSAYEQYY. The CDR3 region has the DNA TGTGCCAGCAGTTTTGGCGGGTCCGCCTACGAGCAGTACTAC. This chain links TRBV12-3 or TRBV12-4 with TRBJ2-7; D possibly corresponds to TRBD2 (5 bases). V lost 3 bases and J lost 2, with 11 bases in between. This CDR3 has 14 amino acids.

There are many counts of this clonotype. The rearrangement links TRBV28 to TRBJ1-1; 8 bases map to TRBD1. V trimming: 4 bases; J trimming: 6 bases; junction bases outside the gene matches: 16. The CDR3 loop spans 17 amino acids. Germline CDR1 MDHEN, CDR2 SYDVKM. CDR3 protein: CASSSPGQGGYPPEAFF. The CDR3 region has the DNA TGTGCCAGCAGTTCACCAGGACAGGGAGGCTATCCTCCTGAAGCTTTCTTT.

The chain is built from TRBV10-3 and TRBJ1-4, with D possibly TRBD1 on 5 matching bases. This CDR3 comprises 13 residues. Germline V gene lookup returns CDR1 ENHRY and CDR2 SYGVKD. With 4 bases removed from V and 7 bases from J, the gap between germline ends came to 10 bases. As DNA, the CDR3 is TGTGCCATCAGTGGCGGGGCAATTGAAAAACTGTTTTTT. Its protein product is CAISGGAIEKLFF.

The V gene is TRBV28, the J gene TRBJ2-7, with TRBD2 as a possible D gene (5 bases). CDR1 and CDR2 (germline): MDHEN, SYDVKM. Trimming stripped 6 bases from V and 3 bases from J, with 15 bases between. CDR3 length: 14 residues. The CDR3 coding sequence is TGTGCCAGCAGACCTGGAGGACCTCACTACGAGCAGTACTTC. Its protein product is CASRPGGPHYEQYF.

V gene TRBV6-2 or TRBV6-3 combines with J gene TRBJ2-3; D is uncertain. CDR1 and CDR2 from the germline V gene are MNHEY and SVGEGT. V was trimmed by 5 bases and J by 9 bases, leaving 15 bases between them. The CDR3 sequence is 13 residues long. This CDR3 reads CASSPGRLGTQYF. CDR3 nucleotide sequence: TGTGCCAGCAGTCCCGGAAGACTGGGGACGCAGTATTTT.

V and J are TRBV12-3 or TRBV12-4 and TRBJ2-5, with 9 bases fitting TRBD2. The V and J ends lost 6 bases and 5 bases, in that order; junction bases with no gene match: 7. The CDR3 covers 14 residues. CDR3 DNA sequence: TGTGCCAGCAGACGATCTAGCGGGATGGAGACCCAGTACTTC. Its translation is CASRRSSGMETQYF.

J is TRBJ1-2 and V is TRBV10-3; tentatively, D is TRBD1 (6 bases). Trimming cost V 7 bases and J 4 bases, with 16 bases left between them. Looked up from germline, CDR1 is ENHRY and CDR2 is SYGVKD. This CDR3 region has 14 residues. As DNA, the CDR3 is TGTGCCATCACTCCGGACAGCTTTTCCTATGGCTACACCTTC. Translating it yields CAITPDSFSYGYTF.

This clonotype was detected many times. The chain combines TRBV28 with TRBJ2-7, with 11 bases that match TRBD2. CDR1 and CDR2 from the germline V gene are MDHEN and SYDVKM. The CDR3 runs 14 residues. With 6 bases clipped from V and 7 bases from J, the junction kept 8 bases outside the gene matches. The CDR3 sequence is CASRILAGANEQYF. DNA of the CDR3: TGTGCCAGCAGGATACTAGCGGGAGCTAATGAGCAGTACTTC.

This clonotype was detected many times. The chain links TRBV4-1 to TRBJ2-1; D is perhaps TRBD1 or TRBD2 (5 bases each). The germline CDR1 and CDR2 sequences are MGHRA and YSYEKL. The ends were cut back, 4 bases at V and 6 bases at J, with 22 bases in the middle. The CDR3 length is 17 residues. This CDR3 is CASSPKVVGPAINEQFF. CDR3 DNA sequence: TGCGCCAGCAGCCCAAAAGTTGTGGGACCAGCCATCAATGAGCAGTTCTTC.

This clonotype was recorded many times. This chain uses TRBV7-2 with TRBJ2-1; 7 nucleotides line up with TRBD2. The junction had 8 bases not matched to a gene; V was cut back by 7 bases and J by 5 bases. CDR1 and CDR2 from the germline V gene are SGHTA and FQGNSA. This CDR3 contains 14 residues. This CDR3 reads CASKTSPSNNEQFF. In DNA form, the CDR3 reads TGTGCCAGCAAGACTAGCCCGTCGAACAATGAGCAGTTCTTC.